This T cell receptor beta chain was recovered during a study of cytomegalovirus exposure and HLA in healthy donors. This CDR3 is 19 amino acids long. The J segment lost 2 bases and the V segment lost 8 bases, leaving 20 bases of the junction unmatched. Germline CDR1 is LNHDA and CDR2 is SQIVND (reference sequence). PCR used 60 Vbeta primers and 13 Jbeta primers. Data came from immunoSEQ multiplex PCR; TCRdb stores just in-frame clones and leaves some out. The sample consists of around 45,000 clones, under 75% of them appearing once. Points on this clone: Its antigen is undetermined.

Study observations and caveats: Presence/absence analysis assumed near-uniform sequencing depth across donors. In a later analysis, compared with equally common non-associated chains, HLA-associated beta chains were more expanded. An analysis that came later showed most CMV-associated TCR beta chains appearing HLA-restricted.

The origin of this receptor is a young man in good health and CMV-seronegative. The material sequenced was PBMCs. V gene TRBV19 combines with J gene TRBJ1-3; 8 positions match TRBD1. This CDR3 is CASHPPGQGKGNAGNTIYF. The CDR3 DNA follows: TGTGCCAGTCACCCTCCCGGACAGGGAAAAGGGAATGCTGGAAACACCATATATTTT. The complete variable domain, with remaining parts taken from reference TRBV19 and TRBJ1-3, reads DGGITQSPKYLFRKEGQNVTLSCEQNLNHDAMYWYRQDPGQGLRLIYYSQIVNDFQKGDIAEGYSVSREKKESFPLTVTSAQKNPTAFYLCASHPPGQGKGNAGNTIYFGEGSWLTVV.